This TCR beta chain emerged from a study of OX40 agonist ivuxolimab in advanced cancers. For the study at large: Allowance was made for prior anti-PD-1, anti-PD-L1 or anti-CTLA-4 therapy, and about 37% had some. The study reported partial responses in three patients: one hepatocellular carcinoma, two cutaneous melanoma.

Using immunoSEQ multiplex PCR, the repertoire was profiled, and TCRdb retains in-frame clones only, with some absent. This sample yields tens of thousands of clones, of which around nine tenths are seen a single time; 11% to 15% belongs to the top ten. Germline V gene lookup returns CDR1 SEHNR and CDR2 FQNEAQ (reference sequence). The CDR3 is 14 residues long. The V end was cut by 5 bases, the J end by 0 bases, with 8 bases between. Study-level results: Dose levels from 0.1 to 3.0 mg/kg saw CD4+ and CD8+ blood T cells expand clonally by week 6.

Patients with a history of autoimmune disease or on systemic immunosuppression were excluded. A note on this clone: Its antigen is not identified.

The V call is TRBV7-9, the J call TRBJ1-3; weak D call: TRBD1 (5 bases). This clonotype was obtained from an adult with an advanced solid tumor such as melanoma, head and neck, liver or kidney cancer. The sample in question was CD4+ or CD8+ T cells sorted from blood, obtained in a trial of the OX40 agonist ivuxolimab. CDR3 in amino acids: CASSPDSSGNTIYF. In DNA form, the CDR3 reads TGTGCCAGCAGCCCCGACAGCTCTGGAAACACCATATATTTT.